The T cell receptor (beta chain) under discussion was sequenced for a study of cytomegalovirus exposure and HLA in healthy donors. Germline V gene sequence: CDR1 MGHRA, CDR2 YSYEKL. CDR3 length: 14 amino acids. Remarks on this clone: A read error may produce the germline difference seen at one junction end.

Use of 60 Vbeta and 13 Jbeta primers characterized the PCR. Using immunoSEQ multiplex PCR, the repertoire was profiled, and TCRdb retains in-frame clones only, with some absent. This table holds roughly 80,000 clones, about 80% found once. This TCR was sampled from a man in his forties or fifties in good health and CMV-seronegative. The rearrangement links TRBV4-1 to TRBJ1-2; TRBD1 is a possible D gene (5 bases). The specimen sequenced was PBMCs. In DNA form, the CDR3 reads TGCGCCAGCAGCCAAGGGGGGGTCGGATATGGCTACCCCTTC. The encoded protein is CASSQGGVGYGYPF.